Described below is a single T cell receptor (beta chain) sequence and its context. This specimen belongs to a study of blood T cell repertoires in COVID-19. Overall study context: T cells, B-cell-depleted T cells, or PBMCs provided the cDNA or gDNA that served as material.

Between the trimmed V and J ends, which lost 6 bases and 5 bases, there was a span of 10 bases. The CDR3 sequence is 13 residues long. Looked up from germline, CDR1 is SGHNT and CDR2 is YENEEA. Here immunoSEQ multiplex PCR was the method, and the copy in TCRdb shows in-frame clones only, minus some. The sample lists roughly 40,000 clones, under 80% occurring once. The source is a man older than 75 with acute or convalescent COVID-19. The sequencing sample was made of peripheral blood. This sequence joins TRBV11-3 and TRBJ2-2; D is perhaps TRBD1 (6 bases). The CDR3 sequence: CASSRDRTGELFF. The CDR3 DNA is TGTGCCAGCAGTCGTGACAGGACCGGGGAGCTGTTTTTT.